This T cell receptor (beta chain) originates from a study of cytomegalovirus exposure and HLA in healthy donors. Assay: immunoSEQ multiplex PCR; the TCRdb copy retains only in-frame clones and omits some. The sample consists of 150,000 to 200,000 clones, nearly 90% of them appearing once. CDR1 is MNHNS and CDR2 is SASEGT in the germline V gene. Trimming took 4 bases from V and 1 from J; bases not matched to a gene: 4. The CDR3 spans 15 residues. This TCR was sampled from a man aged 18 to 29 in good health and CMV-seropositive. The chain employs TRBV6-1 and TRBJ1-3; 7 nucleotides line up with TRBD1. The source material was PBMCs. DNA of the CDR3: TGTGCCAGCAGTGGTGTCAGGGGGTCTGGAAACACCATATATTTT. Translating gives CASSGVRGSGNTIYF.